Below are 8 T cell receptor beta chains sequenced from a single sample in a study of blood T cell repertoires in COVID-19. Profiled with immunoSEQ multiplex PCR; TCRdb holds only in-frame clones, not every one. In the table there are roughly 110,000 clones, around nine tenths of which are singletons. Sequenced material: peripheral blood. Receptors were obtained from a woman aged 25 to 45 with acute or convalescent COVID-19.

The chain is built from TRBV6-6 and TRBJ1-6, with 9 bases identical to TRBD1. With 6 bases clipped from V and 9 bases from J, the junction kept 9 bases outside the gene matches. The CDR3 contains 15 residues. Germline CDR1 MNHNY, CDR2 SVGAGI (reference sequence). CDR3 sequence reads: CASRSVGTGSSPLHF. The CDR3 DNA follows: TGTGCCAGCAGGTCGGTAGGGACAGGGTCTTCACCCCTCCACTTT.

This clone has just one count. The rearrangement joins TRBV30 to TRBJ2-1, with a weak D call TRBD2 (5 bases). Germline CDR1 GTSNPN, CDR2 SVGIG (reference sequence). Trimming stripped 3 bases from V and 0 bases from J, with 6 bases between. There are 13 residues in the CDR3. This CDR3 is CAWRGSSYNEQFF. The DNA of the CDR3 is TGTGCCTGGAGGGGGAGCTCCTACAATGAGCAGTTCTTC.

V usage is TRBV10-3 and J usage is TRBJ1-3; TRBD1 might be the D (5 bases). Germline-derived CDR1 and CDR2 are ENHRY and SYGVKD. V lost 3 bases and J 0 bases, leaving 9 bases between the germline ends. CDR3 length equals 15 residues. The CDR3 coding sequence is TGTGCCATCAGTGACAGGGAAAACTCTGGAAACACCATATATTTT. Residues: CAISDRENSGNTIYF.

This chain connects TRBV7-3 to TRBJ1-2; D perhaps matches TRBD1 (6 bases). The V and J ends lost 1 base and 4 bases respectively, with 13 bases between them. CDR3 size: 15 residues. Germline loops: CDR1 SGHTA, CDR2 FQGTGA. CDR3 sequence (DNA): TGTGCCAGCAGCTTAAATGGCGGCAGGGGCTATGGCTACACCTTC. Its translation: CASSLNGGRGYGYTF.

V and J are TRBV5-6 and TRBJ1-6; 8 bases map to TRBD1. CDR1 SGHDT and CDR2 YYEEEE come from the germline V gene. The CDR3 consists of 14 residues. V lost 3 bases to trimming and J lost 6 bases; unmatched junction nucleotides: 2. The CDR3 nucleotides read TGTGCCAGCAGCTCAACAGGGGGTAATTCACCCCTCCACTTT. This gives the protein CASSSTGGNSPLHF.

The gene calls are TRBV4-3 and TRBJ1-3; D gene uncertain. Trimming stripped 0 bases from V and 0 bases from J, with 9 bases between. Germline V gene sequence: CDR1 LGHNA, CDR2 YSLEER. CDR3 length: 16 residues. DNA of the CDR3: TGCGCCAGCAGCCAAGATAGTGGAGGCTCTGGAAACACCATATATTTT. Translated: CASSQDSGGSGNTIYF.

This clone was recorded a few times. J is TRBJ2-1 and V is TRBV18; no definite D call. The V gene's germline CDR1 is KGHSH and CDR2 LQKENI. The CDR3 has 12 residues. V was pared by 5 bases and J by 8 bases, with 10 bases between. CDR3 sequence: CASSGDDDEQFF. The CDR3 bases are TGTGCCAGCTCAGGAGACGACGATGAGCAGTTCTTC. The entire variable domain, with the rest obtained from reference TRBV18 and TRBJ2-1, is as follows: NAGVMQNPRHLVRRRGQEARLRCSPMKGHSHVYWYRQLPEEGLKFMVYLQKENIIDESGMPKERFSAEFPKEGPSILRIQQVVRGDSAAYFCASSGDDDEQFFGPGTRLTVL.

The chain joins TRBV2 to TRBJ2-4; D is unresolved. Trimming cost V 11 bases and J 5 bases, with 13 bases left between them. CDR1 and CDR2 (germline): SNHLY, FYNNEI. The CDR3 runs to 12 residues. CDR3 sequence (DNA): TGTGCCGGTCATAGACACGAAAACATTCAGTACTTC. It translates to CAGHRHENIQYF.